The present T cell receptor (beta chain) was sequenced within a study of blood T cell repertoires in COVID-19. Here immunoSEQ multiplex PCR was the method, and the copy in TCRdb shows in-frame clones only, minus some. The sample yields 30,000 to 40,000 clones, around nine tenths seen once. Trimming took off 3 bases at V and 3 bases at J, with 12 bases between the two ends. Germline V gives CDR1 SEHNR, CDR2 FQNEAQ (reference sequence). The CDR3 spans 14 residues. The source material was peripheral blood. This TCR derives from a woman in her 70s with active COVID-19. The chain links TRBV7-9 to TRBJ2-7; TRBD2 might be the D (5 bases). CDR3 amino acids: CASSFGERNYEQYF. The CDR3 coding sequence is TGTGCCAGCAGCTTCGGGGAGCGGAACTACGAGCAGTACTTC.